This TCR beta chain stems from a study of metastatic and nonmetastatic thyroid tumors. Overall study: Repertoires of blood and of tissue (tumor or nodule) from malignant and benign thyroid patients were compared. Points from the study as a whole: As reported, TCR beta diversity in blood and tumor was significantly higher in malignant thyroid tumors than in benign nodules.

This clone has only a few counts. Its antigen is currently unknown. TCRdb re-clonotyped the PCR reads via MiXCR. The data contain about 34,000 clones, 35% to 40% of them singletons. Patients had received no treatment of any kind before thyroid surgery. The clonotype comes from a female donor with papillary thyroid cancer or a benign thyroid nodule (not recorded which). Some clones in this sample may be carry-over from other donors' samples. Input material: tumor tissue.

The CDR3 reads CASNGPSGSGELFF. CDR3 nucleotide sequence: TGTGCCAGTAACGGGCCCTCCGGCTCCGGGGAGCTGTTTTTT. The V gene is TRBV19, the J gene TRBJ2-2, with D hard to call. Germline assignment: CDR1 LNHDA and CDR2 SQIVND (reference sequence). Trimming cost V 7 bases and J 6 bases, with 15 bases left between them. The CDR3 runs to 14 residues.